This TCR beta chain originates from a study of blood T cell repertoires in COVID-19. CDR1 and CDR2 (germline): SGHRS, YFSETQ. CDR3 size: 14 residues. V was trimmed by 0 bases and J by 2 bases, leaving 9 bases between them. Data came from immunoSEQ multiplex PCR; TCRdb stores just in-frame clones and leaves some out. The sample shows a few hundred thousand clones, around nine tenths of them seen only once. This clone is a singleton in its sample. Sequencing was performed on PBMCs or T cells enriched from blood (not recorded which). This rearrangement joins TRBV5-1 to TRBJ2-7; a possible D gene is TRBD2 (5 bases). This TCR was sampled from a woman in her twenties or thirties who had been exposed to COVID-19. The CDR3: CASSLGGRPYEQYF. As DNA, the CDR3 is TGCGCCAGCAGCTTGGGAGGGAGACCCTACGAGCAGTACTTC.